This paragraph reports one T cell receptor beta chain. Its antigen is undetermined. Clones were read by immunoSEQ multiplex PCR, and TCRdb kept only the in-frame ones, dropping some. The table lists about 110,000 clones, 70% to 90% of them singletons. This entry comes from a study of T cell responses to AZD1222 COVID-19 vaccine. Across the study: Pooling covered second doses at about 4 or about 12 weeks. Study-level points and caveats: Variant regions that are unmutated are reportedly the target of nearly half of spike-specific TCRs.

CDR1 is SGDLS, CDR2 YYNGEE, per germline. V was cut by 3 bases and J by 10 bases, with 8 bases left in between. This CDR3 has 12 amino acids. The sequencing here drew on peripheral blood, taken on day 0 of AZD1222 vaccination. This chain links TRBV9 with TRBJ1-6; tentative D call: TRBD1 (5 bases). The sequence was obtained from an adult in good health. The CDR3: CASSGEGSPLHF. CDR3 in DNA: TGTGCCAGCAGCGGCGAGGGGTCACCCCTCCACTTT.